This T cell receptor beta chain was recovered during a study of shared clonotypes between healthy human individuals. Study observations and caveats: Apart from blood, nothing was sampled; tissue repertoires likely differ.

Here immunoSEQ multiplex PCR was the method, and the copy in TCRdb shows in-frame clones only, minus some. Of some 1 million clones listed, more than 65% are singletons. CD45RA-negative memory and CD45RA+ naive subsets were split from the CD4+ cells. Germline CDR1 reads SQVTM; CDR2 reads ANQGSEA. The CDR3 has 12 amino acids. J lost 5 bases, V lost 7 bases, and 7 bases had no gene match. On this clone itself: Antigen: not known.

This receptor was obtained from a man aged 18 to 30 in good health. The chain couples TRBV29-1 to TRBJ2-5; TRBD2 matches at 7 bases. The sequencing input was memory CD4+ T cells sorted from blood. The subset denotes: CD45RA-negative fraction. The CDR3 DNA reads TGCAGCGCCTTAGGGGAGGGCGAGACCCAGTACTTC. Encoded protein: CSALGEGETQYF.